These 17 T cell receptor beta chains share one sample of origin, sequenced in a study of blood T cells in healthy people across ages. A second PCR of about 7 to 11 cycles used a sample-barcoded 5' primer and a J-beta primer mix. TCRdb independently ran MiXCR on the 5' RACE reads; one entry per CDR3 protein. Seen here are more than 700,000 distinct CDR3 sequences, 53% observed once, and the top ten hold about 42%. Sequencing was carried out using blood. All receptors come from a man older than 75 in good health.

V is TRBV7-9 and J is TRBJ2-7; 9 bases match TRBD1. CDR1 and CDR2 from the germline V gene are SEHNR and FQNEAQ (reference sequence). J lost 1 base, V lost 11 bases, and 12 bases had no gene match. CDR3 length: 15 amino acids. CDR3 DNA sequence: TGTGCCGGCATGTCAGTCGGGACAGGGTCCTACGAGCAGTACTTC. Its protein is CAGMSVGTGSYEQYF.

This clonotype occurred once. The chain recombines TRBV5-3 with TRBJ1-2; TRBD1 aligns across 7 bases. TRBV5-3 is classed as an ORF, of uncertain function. The length of the CDR3 is 14 residues. The trim removed 2 bases at V and 7 bases at J, leaving 8 bases unmatched. The CDR3: CARSLNTGVAGYTF. The CDR3 nucleotides are TGTGCCAGAAGCTTAAACACAGGGGTCGCTGGCTACACCTTC.

DNA of the CDR3: TGTGCCAGCAGCCCGTCTACCTACAATGAGCAGTTCTTC. Amino acids: CASSPSTYNEQFF. The chain couples TRBV7-2 to TRBJ2-1; D unclear. Germline lookup yields CDR1 SGHTA and CDR2 FQGNSA. V lost 5 bases and J lost 2, with 7 bases in between. This CDR3 region has 13 residues.

This clonotype was seen more than once but under ten times. The CDR3 coding sequence is TGTGCCAGCAGCAAAACGAGGCGAGACCCCCAGCTGCGATACGCGTATTTT. It codes for CASSKTRRDPQLRYAYF. The rearrangement uses TRBV21-1 and TRBJ2-3; TRBD1 is taken as the D call from the table, unchecked against the DNA. TRBV21-1 constitutes a pseudogene. This CDR3 has 17 residues.

The genes are TRBV6-1 and TRBJ2-5; possible D gene TRBD1, 6 bases. V was trimmed by 7 bases and J by 5 bases, leaving 17 bases between them. The germline V gene encodes CDR1 MNHNS and CDR2 SASEGT. The CDR3 spans 14 residues. In nucleotides, the CDR3 is TGTGCCAGCATGGACTCAGGGGCCCGGGAGACCCAGTACTTC. Translation: CASMDSGARETQYF.

J is TRBJ2-1 and V is TRBV5-1; D might be TRBD2 (7 bases). The CDR3 consists of 13 residues. Per germline, CDR1 SGHRS and CDR2 YFSETQ. Trimming took 9 bases from V and 7 from J, leaving 17 bases between them. The CDR3 reads CAKDSGTGNEQFF. DNA of the CDR3: TGCGCCAAGGACAGCGGGACTGGGAATGAGCAGTTCTTC.

The CDR3 nucleotides are TGCAGCGTCAGCAGGGGCGAGGAGACCCAGTTCTTC. Protein product: CSVSRGEETQFF. This chain joins TRBV29-1 and TRBJ2-1; possibly TRBD1 for D (6 bases). CDR1 is SQVTM and CDR2 is ANQGSEA in the germline V gene. V shed 6 bases and J shed 13 bases, with 19 bases lying between them. CDR3 length: 12 amino acids.

This clonotype was counted a single time. V and J are TRBV20-1 and TRBJ1-5; no clear D gene. Germline CDR1 DFQATT, CDR2 SNEGSKA (reference sequence). Trimming removed 5 bases from V and 6 bases from J, with 23 bases in between. The length of the CDR3 is 16 residues. CDR3 in amino acids: CSAPGSGSTGGQPQHF. CDR3 coding DNA: TGCAGTGCTCCCGGGAGCGGGAGCACCGGCGGTCAGCCCCAGCATTTT.

The J gene is TRBJ1-2, the V gene TRBV12-3 or TRBV12-4; D remains ambiguous. The CDR3 contains 13 residues. V lost 3 bases to trimming and J lost 2 bases, with 7 bases between them. The CDR3 region has the DNA TGTGCCAGCAGTTTCGACGCAAACTATGGCTACACCTTC. As protein: CASSFDANYGYTF.

The rearrangement joins TRBV27 to TRBJ2-1, with D tentatively TRBD2 (5 bases). The germline V gene encodes CDR1 MNHEY and CDR2 SMNVEV (reference sequence). Between the trimmed V and J ends, which lost 1 base and 5 bases, there was a span of 12 bases. The CDR3 contains 15 residues. The CDR3 region is CASSLWRARDNEQFF. CDR3 sequence (DNA): TGTGCCAGCAGTTTATGGCGGGCGCGAGACAATGAGCAGTTCTTC.

The DNA of the CDR3 is TGTGCCAGCACCGAACAGGGGGCGGCGTACAATGAGCAGTTCTTC. Its protein product is CASTEQGAAYNEQFF. The chain uses TRBV12-3 or TRBV12-4 and TRBJ2-1; 9 nucleotides line up with TRBD1. There are 15 residues in the CDR3. V dropped 7 bases and J dropped 4; count of bases not matched to a gene: 8.

This clonotype was recorded a few times. The V call is TRBV29-1, the J call TRBJ2-5, with D unclear. The CDR3 has 14 residues. Germline loops: CDR1 SQVTM, CDR2 ANQGSEA. Trimming took 4 bases from V and 8 from J, leaving 20 bases between them. CDR3 sequence reads: CSVVVAAALGTQYF. The CDR3 DNA is TGCAGCGTTGTAGTTGCGGCGGCCCTGGGTACCCAGTACTTC.

The V and J genes are TRBV29-1 and TRBJ1-5; possibly TRBD1 for D (6 bases). From germline, CDR1 is SQVTM and CDR2 ANQGSEA. The CDR3 has 14 amino acids. Trimming left V 6 bases short and J 7 bases short, with 19 bases between. CDR3 in amino acids: CSVGAPGTGQPQHF. The CDR3 coding sequence is TGCAGCGTGGGGGCCCCAGGGACGGGACAGCCCCAGCATTTT.

The genes are TRBV27 and TRBJ2-3, with 7 bases matching TRBD1. The trim removed 7 bases at V and 6 bases at J, leaving 10 bases unmatched. The CDR3 contains 14 residues. From germline, CDR1 is MNHEY and CDR2 SMNVEV (reference sequence). This CDR3 is CASKRQGGLDTQYF. The CDR3 DNA follows: TGTGCCAGCAAGCGACAGGGCGGGTTGGATACGCAGTATTTT.

The sample holds a few counts of this clonotype. The CDR3 bases are TGTGCCAGCAGTTGGACCATCGGGTCCTACGAGCAGTACTTC. Its protein is CASSWTIGSYEQYF. This chain connects TRBV6-5 to TRBJ2-7, with D uncertain. Trimming stripped 4 bases from V and 1 base from J, with 11 bases between. CDR1 is MNHEY and CDR2 is SVGAGI in the germline V gene. The CDR3 covers 14 residues.

This sequence joins TRBV15 and TRBJ2-4, with 14 bases lining up with TRBD2. The DNA matches TRBJ2-5 better at its end, which makes the J call doubtful. The germline V gene encodes CDR1 LNHNV and CDR2 YYDKDF (reference sequence). This CDR3 is built from 17 residues. The CDR3 DNA is TGTGCCACCAGCAGTGGGACTAGCGGGAGAGGCCAAGAGACCCAGTACTTC. Residues: CATSSGTSGRGQETQYF.

V usage is TRBV20-1 and J usage is TRBJ2-7; D is unresolved. The J call may be mistaken, given a closer DNA end match to TRBJ2-1. The CDR3 has 13 amino acids. CDR1 DFQATT and CDR2 SNEGSKA come from the germline V gene (reference sequence). The CDR3 DNA is TGCAGTGCTAGAGATCTTGTCATAGGGGAGCAGTTCTTC. Translated, it gives CSARDLVIGEQFF.